This TCR beta chain was recorded in a study of CD8+ T cells in alopecia areata. Sequencing relied on a cDNA template that was reverse transcribed from extracted RNA. Repertoires were generated with immunoSEQ multiplex PCR, while TCRdb's copy carries only in-frame clones and drops some. The specimen gives roughly 260,000 clones without singletons; the ten biggest hold roughly 1.2%. This clone was detected only a few times. The gene names given are mouse names. Cell sorting was performed on pooled cutaneous lymph node cells with CD4, CD8alpha, NKG2D, NKG2ACE and other markers. Sample: CD4+ T cells sorted from a lymph node. The receptor's source is a C3H/HeJ mouse with alopecia areata. As its MHC haplotype, the strain has H2-k.

CDR3 in amino acids: CASAQTGDQDTQYF. The CDR3 bases that were read are TGTGCCAGCGCCCAGACTGGGGACCAAGAC. The chain is built from TRBV13-2 and TRBJ2-5; the match to TRBD2 covers 8 bases. The sequenced fragment ends 4 residues before the CDR3 boundary, so the rest is inferred from the germline J gene. Germline CDR1 is NNHNN and CDR2 is SYGAGS (reference sequence). CDR3 length equals 14 residues. J lost 1 base, V lost 6 bases, and 4 bases had no gene match.